This T cell receptor (beta chain) was sequenced in a study of blood T cell repertoires in COVID-19. The V gene lost 5 bases and the J gene lost 3 bases, with 13 bases spanning the gap. This CDR3 has 15 amino acids. Germline CDR1 reads SGHTA; CDR2 reads FQGNSA. Assay: immunoSEQ multiplex PCR; the TCRdb copy retains only in-frame clones and omits some. Here the sample spans 55,000 or so clones, roughly 80% being singletons. Sample: peripheral blood. This chain connects TRBV7-2 to TRBJ2-2; a weak D match, TRBD1 (5 bases). This clonotype was sampled from a human donor in a cohort sampled during active or convalescent COVID-19. CDR3 sequence: CASSDVQAYTGELFF. CDR3 nucleotides: TGTGCCAGCAGCGACGTACAGGCCTACACCGGGGAGCTGTTTTTT.